This TCR beta chain was profiled in a study of blood T cells in healthy people across ages. Across the study: Through template switching, about one barcoded beta molecule was captured per two T cells, as measured in model experiments.

A minimum of 5.5 micrograms of total RNA was extracted per sample. The CDR3 consists of 15 residues. Trimming pared 6 bases from V and 2 bases from J, leaving 17 bases between. Germline V CDR1 and CDR2: SGHRS, YFSETQ. This clonotype showed up many times. Its antigen is as yet unknown. Study-level points and caveats: In older individuals, TCR beta diversity per million T cells was lower, falling roughly linearly with age.

Sample-barcoded 5' priming and a J-beta primer mix drove a second PCR of about 7 to 11 cycles. TCRdb reanalysed the 5' RACE reads using MiXCR and keeps one entry per CDR3 protein. The table lists about 700,000 distinct CDR3 sequences, roughly 30% of them singletons. Sequences were obtained from blood. The sequence came from a woman older than 75 in good health. The chain employs TRBV5-1 and TRBJ2-5; TRBD2 is a possible D gene (5 bases). The CDR3 nucleotides are TGCGCCAGCACTCCGGGAAATGCAGAGCAAGAGACCCAGTACTTC. It codes for CASTPGNAEQETQYF.